The 24 T cell receptor beta chains below were found in one sample sequenced in a study of CD8 T cells in Susac syndrome. A quantity of about 0.45 to 1 ug RNA underwent reverse transcription using random hexamers. MiXCR, applied by TCRdb to the immunoSEQ multiplex PCR reads, yields one record per CDR3 protein. Among 170,000 or so distinct CDR3 sequences listed, roughly 92% were seen once. The sample taken for sequencing was CD4+ T cells from PBMCs. These receptors originate from a human donor with multiple sclerosis.

This sequence joins TRBV30 and TRBJ2-1, with 11 positions matching TRBD2. CDR3 size: 14 residues. Germline values: CDR1 GTSNPN, CDR2 SVGIG (reference sequence). Unmatched junction bases numbered 3, after V lost 4 bases and J lost 4 bases. CDR3 bases: TGTGCCTGGAAGACTAGCGGGACTTACAATGAGCAGTTCTTC. Its protein is CAWKTSGTYNEQFF.

The chain uses TRBV3-1 and TRBJ1-2; D is unresolved. The germline CDR1 and CDR2 sequences are LGHDT and YNNKEL (reference sequence). Trimming removed 2 bases at V and 8 bases at J, with 12 bases between. The CDR3 length is 13 residues. CDR3 in amino acids: CASSQRAGLGYTF. The CDR3 bases are TGTGCCAGCAGCCAAAGAGCCGGGCTGGGCTACACCTTC.

The rearrangement uses TRBV23-1 and TRBJ2-1; 10 positions match TRBD2. TRBV23-1 is an ORF, and what it does is uncertain. The CDR3 runs 19 residues. Trimming at V came to 1 base and at J to 4 bases, leaving 13 bases not matched to a gene. CDR3 bases: TGCGCCAGCAGTCAATTAGCCGGACCGGGACTAGCGTTTTACAATGAGCAGTTCTTC. Protein sequence: CASSQLAGPGLAFYNEQFF.

The chain uses TRBV14 and TRBJ1-2; D possibly corresponds to TRBD1 (6 bases). Trimming took 3 bases from V and 0 from J, leaving 17 bases between them. The germline V gene has CDR1 SGHDN and CDR2 FVKESK. The CDR3 consists of 17 residues. For the CDR3, the DNA is TGTGCCAGCAGCCATACGACCGAGGACAGTCCTAACTATGGCTACACCTTC. It translates to CASSHTTEDSPNYGYTF.

The V call is TRBV5-4, the J call TRBJ2-3; TRBD2 matches 7 bases. Looked up from germline, CDR1 is SGHNT and CDR2 is YYREEE (reference sequence). The CDR3 has 17 amino acids. V gave up 4 bases and J gave up 1 base; unmatched junction bases: 12. CDR3 in DNA: TGTGCCAGCAGCCCTACTAGCGCAGCAAAGGGCACAGATACGCAGTATTTT. It translates to CASSPTSAAKGTDTQYF.

J is TRBJ1-1 and V is TRBV6-5; a possible D gene is TRBD1 (6 bases). Germline V gene lookup returns CDR1 MNHEY and CDR2 SVGAGI. V was shortened by 6 bases and J by 1 base, with 12 bases between the two germline ends. This CDR3 region has 14 residues. This CDR3 is CASREGTTNTEAFF. CDR3 coding DNA: TGTGCCAGCAGGGAAGGGACAACGAACACTGAAGCTTTCTTT.

The chain links TRBV9 to TRBJ2-1; 9 bases align to TRBD2. Losses at the gene ends were 4 bases for V and 8 bases for J; bases not matched to a gene: 13. CDR1 and CDR2 from the germline V gene are SGDLS and YYNGEE. There are 16 residues in the CDR3. The CDR3 DNA is TGTGCCAGCAGCCTCCTAGGTAGCGGGAGCAGCGATGAGCAGTTCTTC. Encoded protein: CASSLLGSGSSDEQFF.

This chain connects TRBV5-1 to TRBJ2-7, with D maybe TRBD1 (6 bases). Per the germline V gene, CDR1 is SGHRS and CDR2 is YFSETQ. V lost 0 bases, J lost 5 bases, and 12 bases lay in between. This CDR3 region has 14 residues. The CDR3 nucleotides are TGCGCCAGCAGCTTGGATGGGGGCTCGGACGAGCAGTACTTC. Protein: CASSLDGGSDEQYF.

This chain joins TRBV3-1 and TRBJ2-4, with TRBD1 matching over 12 bases. This CDR3 spans 16 amino acids. After removal of 1 base from V and 5 bases from J, the junction contained 3 bases not matched to a gene. Germline lookup yields CDR1 LGHDT and CDR2 YNNKEL (reference sequence). CDR3 amino acids: CASSQVRDRGQNIQYF. CDR3 DNA: TGTGCCAGCAGCCAAGTACGGGACAGGGGGCAAAACATTCAGTACTTC.

The CDR3 nucleotides are TGTGCCAGCAGTGAAGCGCTGGGACATCGCGTTCTGCCCCAGCATTTT. Translation gives CASSEALGHRVLPQHF. V usage is TRBV2 and J usage is TRBJ1-5, with TRBD1 as a possible D gene (6 bases). The germline gives CDR1 SNHLY, CDR2 FYNNEI. V lost 0 bases to trimming and J lost 9 bases, with 18 bases between them. The length of the CDR3 is 16 residues. The full variable domain, rest sourced from reference TRBV2 and TRBJ1-5, is EPEVTQTPSHQVTQMGQEVILRCVPISNHLYFYWYRQILGQKVEFLVSFYNNEISEKSEIFDDQFSVERPDGSNFTLKIRSTKLEDSAMYFCASSEALGHRVLPQHFGDGTRLSIL.

This sequence joins TRBV28 and TRBJ2-3; D is ambiguous. Between the trimmed V and J ends, which lost 6 bases and 9 bases, there was a span of 13 bases. The V gene's germline CDR1 is MDHEN and CDR2 SYDVKM. The CDR3 has 12 residues. CDR3 protein: CASRGFGVTQYF. In DNA, the CDR3 is TGTGCCAGCAGAGGCTTCGGCGTCACGCAGTATTTT.

The chain uses TRBV12-3 or TRBV12-4 and TRBJ1-2, with D possibly being TRBD1 (5 bases). The V and J ends lost 11 bases and 4 bases respectively, with 17 bases between them. The CDR3 totals 13 residues. The CDR3: CASSLGRVYGYTF. The CDR3 DNA sequence: TGTGCCTCCTCCCTGGGGCGGGTCTATGGCTACACCTTC.

This rearrangement joins TRBV10-1 to TRBJ2-4; a possible D gene is TRBD2 (6 bases). The germline V gene has CDR1 WNHNN and CDR2 SYGVQD (reference sequence). Trimming cost V 0 bases and J 9 bases, with 12 bases left between them. The CDR3 is made up of 14 amino acids. CDR3 residues: CASSESRAGGIQYF. The CDR3 DNA reads as TGCGCCAGCAGTGAGTCCCGGGCCGGGGGCATTCAGTACTTC.

The rearrangement joins TRBV6-1 to TRBJ1-6; D perhaps matches TRBD1 (5 bases). Between the trimmed V and J ends, which lost 0 bases and 10 bases, there was a span of 16 bases. CDR1 and CDR2 from the germline V gene are MNHNS and SASEGT. This CDR3 is 16 amino acids long. The CDR3 coding sequence is TGTGCCAGCAGTGAAGCGGGGCAGGTTAGAGGCTCACCCCTCCACTTT. Its protein product is CASSEAGQVRGSPLHF.

This chain links TRBV28 with TRBJ2-2, with D possibly being TRBD1 (6 bases). Germline CDR1 MDHEN, CDR2 SYDVKM. V was pared by 11 bases and J by 0 bases, with 13 bases between. The CDR3 runs 14 residues. This CDR3 is CAVARQANTGELFF. The CDR3 DNA follows: TGTGCCGTAGCTAGACAGGCGAACACCGGGGAGCTGTTTTTT.

Note on this clonotype: At one end the junction does not follow the germline gene, possibly because of a read error. The chain has TRBV20-1 and TRBJ1-5; 7 bases align to TRBD1. Germline loops: CDR1 DFQATT, CDR2 SNEGSKA (reference sequence). The CDR3 loop spans 15 amino acids. CDR3 sequence (DNA): TGCAGTGCAAGAGAGGGGGCGTCCCCCAATCAGCCCCAGCATTTT. Its translation: CSAREGASPNQPQHF.

The rearrangement joins TRBV6-6 to TRBJ1-5, with D maybe TRBD1 (6 bases). Germline V gene data show CDR1 as MNHNY and CDR2 as SVGAGI (reference sequence). Trimming removed 6 bases from V and 4 bases from J, with 10 bases in between. CDR3 length: 13 amino acids. The CDR3 is CASRRTENQPQHF. The CDR3 region has the DNA TGTGCCAGCAGAAGGACAGAGAATCAGCCCCAGCATTTT.

The chain couples TRBV28 to TRBJ2-6, with D unclear. CDR1 and CDR2 from the germline V gene are MDHEN and SYDVKM. The V end lost 8 bases, the J end lost 2 bases, and 7 bases lay between the germline ends. The CDR3 covers 13 residues. The CDR3 reads CASAQAGANVLTF. The CDR3 bases are TGTGCCAGCGCCCAGGCTGGGGCCAACGTCCTGACTTTC.

For the CDR3, the DNA is TGTGCCAGCAGCCAAGATGGTGGGAATCAGCCCCAGCATTTT. Amino acid sequence: CASSQDGGNQPQHF. The chain carries TRBV3-1 and TRBJ1-5, with D hard to call. The CDR3 is made up of 14 amino acids. Per germline, CDR1 LGHDT and CDR2 YNNKEL (reference sequence). The V end lost 0 bases, the J end lost 4 bases, and 7 bases lay between the germline ends.

The chain is built from TRBV7-2 and TRBJ2-1, with D uncertain. Per the germline V gene, CDR1 is SGHTA and CDR2 is FQGNSA. Trimming shortened V by 5 bases and J by 5 bases, and 16 bases separated the two germline ends. The CDR3 spans 15 residues. The CDR3 region has the DNA TGTGCCAGCAGCCCCGTGGGCTGGGAAAACAATGAGCAGTTCTTC. This translates into CASSPVGWENNEQFF.

The chain links TRBV2 to TRBJ2-2; D not certain. CDR3 length: 14 residues. V lost 1 base and J 7 bases, leaving 10 bases between the germline ends. Germline CDR1 is SNHLY and CDR2 is FYNNEI. CDR3 nucleotide sequence: TGTGCCAGCAGTGAAGGAGTTTTCGTCGGGGAGCTGTTTTTT. Amino acids: CASSEGVFVGELFF.

V gene TRBV5-4 combines with J gene TRBJ2-3, with D maybe TRBD2 (7 bases). V was pared by 4 bases and J by 9 bases, with 18 bases between. The CDR3 covers 14 residues. Germline values: CDR1 SGHNT, CDR2 YYREEE (reference sequence). DNA of the CDR3: TGTGCCAGCAGCCGTACGGGGGGCGTAGGGACGCAGTATTTT. This codes for CASSRTGGVGTQYF.

The CDR3 sequence: CASSPDSTDTQYF. In nucleotides, the CDR3 is TGTGCCAGCTCCCCCGACTCCACAGATACGCAGTATTTT. The chain has TRBV18 and TRBJ2-3, with no clear D. This CDR3 has 13 amino acids. Germline CDR1 is KGHSH and CDR2 is LQKENI. V was clipped by 6 bases and J by 2 bases, with 9 bases between them.

The V call is TRBV6-1, the J call TRBJ2-6, with D possibly being TRBD2 (6 bases). Germline lookup yields CDR1 MNHNS and CDR2 SASEGT. This CDR3 is 17 amino acids long. V was pared by 6 bases and J by 2 bases, with 17 bases between. For the CDR3, the DNA is TGTGCCAGCAGAGGAGGGGACGCGCAGCCTGGGGCCAACGTCCTGACTTTC. Translation: CASRGGDAQPGANVLTF.